The entry below gives a single T cell receptor (beta chain) sequence along with its context. This entry comes from a study of T cells after posttransplantation cyclophosphamide. V shed 5 bases and J 10 bases; nucleotides not matched to a gene: 10. Germline V gene data show CDR1 as KGHSH and CDR2 as LQKENI. The CDR3 has 16 amino acids. Assay: immunoSEQ multiplex PCR; the TCRdb copy retains only in-frame clones and omits some. The sample has roughly 9,000 clones; 85% to 90% are singletons. Treatment was busulfan-fludarabine conditioning, a marrow graft, and cyclophosphamide on days +3 and +4. The source material was PBMCs, sampled after allogeneic stem cell transplant with posttransplant cyclophosphamide. The source is a female patient in her forties who received an allogeneic stem cell transplant from an unrelated donor, was CMV-positive, and had no GVHD. Some T cells may be supplied by the graft donor. The genes are TRBV18 and TRBJ1-6, with 11 bases identical to TRBD1. CDR3 in amino acids: CASSLRPGQGESPLHF. CDR3 DNA: TGTGCCAGCTCATTGCGACCGGGACAGGGGGAATCACCCCTCCACTTT.